Listed below are T cell receptor beta chains from one sample, sequenced in a study of T-cell reconstitution after alpha-beta-depleted transplantation in children. One entry per CDR3 protein results from TCRdb running MiXCR on the PCR reads. The sample contains about 610,000 distinct CDR3 sequences, 8% to 11% of which appear only once. The input for sequencing was PBMCs from the stem cell graft donor, taken from the stem cell graft. These receptor sequences come from a human donor who donated a stem cell graft to a child with acute myeloid leukemia. CDR3s include the opening cysteine and the closing phenylalanine or tryptophan. The order of the fields is D gene, J gene, V gene, CDR3 protein. D genes are given only for firm matches.

D gene: .; J gene: TRBJ1-1; V gene: TRBV29-1; CDR3 protein: CSVAEGGITEAFF
D gene: TRBD1; J gene: TRBJ2-1; V gene: TRBV27; CDR3 protein: CASSLLGTGQGFGVQFF
D gene: TRBD1; J gene: TRBJ2-4; V gene: TRBV30; CDR3 protein: CAWSRDRANIQYF
D gene: .; J gene: TRBJ2-7; V gene: TRBV28; CDR3 protein: CASSFYAGTGTYEQYF
D gene: .; J gene: TRBJ2-1; V gene: TRBV6-5; CDR3 protein: CASLGNRAYNEQFF
D gene: .; J gene: TRBJ1-2; V gene: TRBV25-1; CDR3 protein: CATARGRGDYGYTF
D gene: .; J gene: TRBJ1-2; V gene: TRBV29-1; CDR3 protein: CSVPRLGYGYTF
D gene: TRBD2; J gene: TRBJ2-2; V gene: TRBV12-3/TRBV12-4; CDR3 protein: CASSLRLAVNTGELFF
D gene: TRBD2; J gene: TRBJ2-7; V gene: TRBV24-1; CDR3 protein: CATSDPSGAGGTYEQYF
D gene: .; J gene: TRBJ1-6; V gene: TRBV18; CDR3 protein: CASSPDISINSPLHF
D gene: .; J gene: TRBJ2-3; V gene: TRBV20-1; CDR3 protein: CSAVGDSTDTQYF
D gene: TRBD2; J gene: TRBJ2-1; V gene: TRBV6-1; CDR3 protein: CASRELAGGAVNEQFF
D gene: TRBD2; J gene: TRBJ2-7; V gene: TRBV9; CDR3 protein: CASSAGTSGTSQYF
D gene: .; J gene: TRBJ2-7; V gene: TRBV2; CDR3 protein: CASSEALSGTEQYF
D gene: TRBD2; J gene: TRBJ2-1; V gene: TRBV20-1; CDR3 protein: CSARVAGFTSYNEQFF
D gene: TRBD1; J gene: TRBJ2-2; V gene: TRBV6-5; CDR3 protein: CASSYSFTGQIGELFF
D gene: .; J gene: TRBJ2-1; V gene: TRBV5-1; CDR3 protein: CASSLSDYNEQFF
D gene: TRBD1; J gene: TRBJ2-2; V gene: TRBV29-1; CDR3 protein: CSVRDRGQPGELFF
D gene: .; J gene: TRBJ2-1; V gene: TRBV29-1; CDR3 protein: CSVGGGIRNEQFF
D gene: .; J gene: TRBJ2-3; V gene: TRBV11-2; CDR3 protein: CASSLNRVSDTQYF
D gene: .; J gene: TRBJ2-1; V gene: TRBV6-1; CDR3 protein: CASQTGGGRRSEQFF
D gene: .; J gene: TRBJ2-1; V gene: TRBV12-5; CDR3 protein: CASGLVRGGMAYNEQFF
D gene: .; J gene: TRBJ1-3; V gene: TRBV9; CDR3 protein: CASSVEGAGNTIYF
D gene: .; J gene: TRBJ1-2; V gene: TRBV19; CDR3 protein: CASSIRAGVGYTF
D gene: .; J gene: TRBJ1-1; V gene: TRBV3-1; CDR3 protein: CASSPNFVGGGAFF
D gene: .; J gene: TRBJ2-2; V gene: TRBV12-3/TRBV12-4; CDR3 protein: CASSFLANTGELFF
D gene: .; J gene: TRBJ1-2; V gene: TRBV20-1; CDR3 protein: CSVTSGGYGYTF
D gene: TRBD2; J gene: TRBJ2-5; V gene: TRBV4-3; CDR3 protein: CASSQDFREGETQYF
D gene: .; J gene: TRBJ1-4; V gene: TRBV4-3; CDR3 protein: CASSQERSNEKLFF
D gene: TRBD1; J gene: TRBJ1-5; V gene: TRBV12-3/TRBV12-4; CDR3 protein: CASRITGTGNQPQHF
D gene: TRBD2; J gene: TRBJ2-7; V gene: TRBV20-1; CDR3 protein: CSARPLTSGRLYEQYF
D gene: TRBD2; J gene: TRBJ2-1; V gene: TRBV20-1; CDR3 protein: CSARDFRTSVYNEQFF
D gene: .; J gene: TRBJ1-5; V gene: TRBV20-1; CDR3 protein: CSARDRPFNQPQHF
D gene: .; J gene: TRBJ2-1; V gene: TRBV4-3; CDR3 protein: CASSQVKSTGYNEQFF
D gene: .; J gene: TRBJ2-2; V gene: TRBV5-6; CDR3 protein: CASSLRRSGVGTGELFF
D gene: .; J gene: TRBJ2-1; V gene: TRBV7-9; CDR3 protein: CASSTGTNEQFF
D gene: .; J gene: TRBJ1-3; V gene: TRBV5-1; CDR3 protein: CASSSSAVSGNTIYF
D gene: .; J gene: TRBJ2-5; V gene: TRBV7-2; CDR3 protein: CASERGNHSGETQYF
D gene: TRBD2; J gene: TRBJ2-1; V gene: TRBV20-1; CDR3 protein: CSAEATSGRAAYNEQFF
D gene: .; J gene: TRBJ1-2; V gene: TRBV20-1; CDR3 protein: CSGTEKANYGYTF
D gene: .; J gene: TRBJ1-5; V gene: TRBV6-1; CDR3 protein: CASSEGRGYSNQPQHF
D gene: TRBD1; J gene: TRBJ2-1; V gene: TRBV4-3; CDR3 protein: CASSLGQGMYNEQFF
D gene: .; J gene: TRBJ2-1; V gene: TRBV25-1; CDR3 protein: CASSRQGDLLYNEQFF
D gene: .; J gene: TRBJ2-6; V gene: TRBV6-2/TRBV6-3; CDR3 protein: CASSYGQGMAGANVLTF
D gene: .; J gene: TRBJ2-3; V gene: TRBV28; CDR3 protein: CASSSPYPQYF